Reported below is one T cell receptor beta chain. This specimen comes from a study of blood T cell repertoires in COVID-19. The protocol was immunoSEQ multiplex PCR, while the TCRdb copy is restricted to in-frame clones and leaves out a portion. The sample contains roughly 130,000 clones, roughly 89% of which appear only once. The specimen was peripheral blood. The origin of this receptor is a man aged 40-55 years with acute or convalescent COVID-19.

CDR3 in amino acids: CASSSGSRLQGGKLFF. CDR3 DNA: TGTGCCAGCAGTTCAGGCTCGCGGCTCCAAGGGGGAAAACTGTTTTTT. This chain connects TRBV27 to TRBJ1-4, with TRBD1 as a possible D gene (6 bases). CDR3 length: 16 amino acids. Germline V gene data show CDR1 as MNHEY and CDR2 as SMNVEV (reference sequence). Trimming shortened V by 4 bases and J by 10 bases, and 22 bases separated the two germline ends. The full variable domain, with the rest looked up from reference TRBV27 and TRBJ1-4, is EAQVTQNPRYLITVTGKKLTVTCSQNMNHEYMSWYRQDPGLGLRQIYYSMNVEVTDKGDVPEGYKVSRKEKRNFPLILESPSPNQTSLYFCASSSGSRLQGGKLFFGSGTQLSVL.